These 7 T cell receptor beta chains share one sample of origin, sequenced in a study of blood T cell repertoires in COVID-19. Profiling relied on immunoSEQ multiplex PCR, and the TCRdb table lists in-frame clones only, not all of them. Here the sample spans about 250,000 clones, about 82% being singletons. The sequenced sample was peripheral blood. All receptors come from a woman over 75 with COVID-19, enrolled during active disease.

This chain joins TRBV5-1 and TRBJ2-7; TRBD1 agrees at 8 bases. V gave up 4 bases and J gave up 3 bases; unmatched junction bases: 9. This CDR3 contains 15 residues. CDR1 is SGHRS, CDR2 YFSETQ, per germline. CDR3 nucleotide sequence: TGCGCCAGCAGCCCGACAGGGGCCAGGAGCTACGAGCAGTACTTC. Amino acid sequence: CASSPTGARSYEQYF.

With regard to this clone: Within the sample, other DNA sequences also encode this same CDR3. DNA of the CDR3: TGCGCCAGCAGCTCGACAGGGGGCGCAGATACGCAGTATTTT. Its translation is CASSSTGGADTQYF. This sequence joins TRBV5-1 and TRBJ2-3; TRBD1 agrees at 10 bases. The CDR3 covers 14 residues. The V and J ends lost 3 bases and 4 bases, in that order; junction bases with no gene match: 2. In germline, CDR1 is SGHRS, CDR2 YFSETQ.

About this clone itself: The sample has other DNA sequences that encode this CDR3 too. The chain recombines TRBV18 with TRBJ2-1; D is possibly TRBD1 (5 bases). With 2 bases removed from V and 0 bases from J, the gap between germline ends came to 8 bases. The CDR3 contains 15 residues. Germline V gene data show CDR1 as KGHSH and CDR2 as LQKENI. This CDR3 is CASSPLGVSYNEQFF. As DNA, the CDR3 is TGTGCCAGCTCACCATTAGGGGTCTCCTACAATGAGCAGTTCTTC.

This clone was picked up a small number of times. The chain combines TRBV29-1 with TRBJ1-1; 7 bases match TRBD1. Germline CDR1 reads SQVTM; CDR2 reads ANQGSEA. V was clipped by 7 bases and J by 1 base; unmatched bases: 6. This CDR3 region has 13 residues. The CDR3 DNA reads as TGCAGCGCGAAGGGACAGCCGAACACTGAAGCTTTCTTT. Translated, it gives CSAKGQPNTEAFF.

The CDR3 here is CASSQVPGDYGYTF. The CDR3 DNA reads TGTGCCAGCAGCCAAGTTCCGGGGGACTATGGCTACACCTTC. The J gene is TRBJ1-2, the V gene TRBV3-1 (or the pseudogene TRBV3-2); D is perhaps TRBD1 (5 bases). Germline lookup yields CDR1 LGHDT and CDR2 YNNKEL (reference sequence). V was cut by 1 base and J by 3 bases, with 9 bases left in between. CDR3 length equals 14 residues.

This sequence joins TRBV18 and TRBJ2-7, with D possibly matching TRBD2 (5 bases). CDR3 length: 13 residues. Germline V gene sequence: CDR1 KGHSH, CDR2 LQKENI. Trimming shortened V by 1 base and J by 7 bases, and 11 bases separated the two germline ends. CDR3 sequence: CASSPLESGEQYF. CDR3 DNA: TGTGCCAGCTCACCACTTGAGTCGGGGGAGCAGTACTTC. Full variable domain (remainder filled in from reference TRBV18 and TRBJ2-7): NAGVMQNPRHLVRRRGQEARLRCSPMKGHSHVYWYRQLPEEGLKFMVYLQKENIIDESGMPKERFSAEFPKEGPSILRIQQVVRGDSAAYFCASSPLESGEQYFGPGTRLTVT.

This sequence joins TRBV7-2 and TRBJ2-1; 9 nucleotides agree with TRBD2. The CDR3 is made up of 16 amino acids. V was clipped by 0 bases and J by 8 bases; unmatched bases: 8. Germline V gene data show CDR1 as SGHTA and CDR2 as FQGNSA. CDR3 in DNA: TGTGCCAGCAGCTTAGCGCTCGGCGGGGGGGCCGATGAGCAGTTCTTC. Residues: CASSLALGGGADEQFF.